This TCR beta chain comes out of a study of cytomegalovirus exposure and HLA in healthy donors. CDR3 length equals 17 residues. V gave up 1 base and J gave up 3 bases; unmatched junction bases: 7. Germline loops: CDR1 SGHTA, CDR2 FQGNSA. 13 Jbeta primers and 60 Vbeta primers were used for the PCR. Using immunoSEQ multiplex PCR, the repertoire was profiled, and TCRdb retains in-frame clones only, with some absent. The sample records roughly 180,000 clones, 70% to 85% being singletons. This sequence originates from a girl aged 2-10 years in good health and CMV-seropositive. The source material was PBMCs. The chain combines TRBV7-2 with TRBJ2-3; 10 positions match TRBD2. The CDR3 reads CASSLDPGLALTDTQYF. CDR3 in DNA: TGTGCCAGCAGCTTAGACCCGGGACTAGCGTTGACAGATACGCAGTATTTT.